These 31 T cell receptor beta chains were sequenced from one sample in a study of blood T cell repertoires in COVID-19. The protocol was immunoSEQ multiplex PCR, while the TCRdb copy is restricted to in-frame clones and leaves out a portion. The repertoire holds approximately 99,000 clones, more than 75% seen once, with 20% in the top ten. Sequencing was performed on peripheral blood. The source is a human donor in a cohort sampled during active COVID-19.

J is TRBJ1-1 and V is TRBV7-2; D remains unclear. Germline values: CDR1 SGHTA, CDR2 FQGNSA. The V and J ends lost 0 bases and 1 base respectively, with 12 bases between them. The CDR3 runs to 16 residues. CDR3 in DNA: TGTGCCAGCAGCTTAGCCCCTACCAGGCAGAACACTGAAGCTTTCTTT. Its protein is CASSLAPTRQNTEAFF. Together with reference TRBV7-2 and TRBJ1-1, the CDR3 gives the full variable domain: GAGVSQSPSNKVTEKGKDVELRCDPISGHTALYWYRQSLGQGLEFLIYFQGNSAPDKSGLPSDRFSAERTGGSVSTLTIQRTQQEDSAVYLCASSLAPTRQNTEAFFGQGTRLTVV.

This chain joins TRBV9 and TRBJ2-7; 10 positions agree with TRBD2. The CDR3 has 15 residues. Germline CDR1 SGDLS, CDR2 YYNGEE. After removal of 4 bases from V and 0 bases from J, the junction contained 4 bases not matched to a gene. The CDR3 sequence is CASSQGLASSYEQYF. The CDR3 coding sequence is TGTGCCAGCAGCCAGGGACTAGCGTCCTCCTACGAGCAGTACTTC.

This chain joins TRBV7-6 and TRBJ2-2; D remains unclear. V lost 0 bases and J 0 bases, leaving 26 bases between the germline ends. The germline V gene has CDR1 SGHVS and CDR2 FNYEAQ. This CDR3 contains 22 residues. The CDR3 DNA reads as TGTGCCAGCAGCTTAGCCAAAATAACTACTCCGAACGCCCTTGCGAACACCGGGGAGCTGTTTTTT. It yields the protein CASSLAKITTPNALANTGELFF.

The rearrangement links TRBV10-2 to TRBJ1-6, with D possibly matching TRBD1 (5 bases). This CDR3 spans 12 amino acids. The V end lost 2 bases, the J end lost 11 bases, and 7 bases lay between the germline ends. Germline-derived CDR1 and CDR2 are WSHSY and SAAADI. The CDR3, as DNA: TGCGCCAGCAGTGAGCACAGGCCACCCCTCCACTTT. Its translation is CASSEHRPPLHF.

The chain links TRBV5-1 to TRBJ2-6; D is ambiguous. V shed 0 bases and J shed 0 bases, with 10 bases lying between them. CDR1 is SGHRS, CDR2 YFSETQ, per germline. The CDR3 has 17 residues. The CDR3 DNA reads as TGCGCCAGCAGCTTGGAGGTCAGGAACTCTGGGGCCAACGTCCTGACTTTC. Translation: CASSLEVRNSGANVLTF.

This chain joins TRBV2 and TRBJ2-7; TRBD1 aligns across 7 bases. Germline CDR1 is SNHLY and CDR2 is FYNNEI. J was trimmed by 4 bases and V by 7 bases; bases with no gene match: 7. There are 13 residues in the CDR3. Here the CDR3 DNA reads TGTGCCAGCAAGGACAGGATAGTGTACGAGCAGTACTTC. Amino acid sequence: CASKDRIVYEQYF.

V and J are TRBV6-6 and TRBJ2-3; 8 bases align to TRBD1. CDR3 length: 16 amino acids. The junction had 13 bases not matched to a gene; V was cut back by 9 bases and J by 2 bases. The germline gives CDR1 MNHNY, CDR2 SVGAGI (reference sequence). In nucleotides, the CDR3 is TGTGCCAGTGCGAGGCTCCAGGGGGCGGACACAGATACGCAGTATTTT. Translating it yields CASARLQGADTDTQYF.

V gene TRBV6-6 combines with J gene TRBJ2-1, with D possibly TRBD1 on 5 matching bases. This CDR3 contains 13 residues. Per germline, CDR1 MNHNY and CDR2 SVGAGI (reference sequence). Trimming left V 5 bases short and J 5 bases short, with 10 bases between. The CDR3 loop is CASSTQGDNEQFF. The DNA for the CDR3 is TGTGCCAGCAGTACGCAGGGTGACAATGAGCAGTTCTTC.

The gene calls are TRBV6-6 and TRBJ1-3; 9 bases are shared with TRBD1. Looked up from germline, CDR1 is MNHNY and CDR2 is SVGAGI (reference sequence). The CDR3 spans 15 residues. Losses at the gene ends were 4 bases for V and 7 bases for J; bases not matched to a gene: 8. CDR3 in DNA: TGTGCCAGCAGTTCGCACGGACAGGGGAGGAACACCATATATTTT. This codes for CASSSHGQGRNTIYF.

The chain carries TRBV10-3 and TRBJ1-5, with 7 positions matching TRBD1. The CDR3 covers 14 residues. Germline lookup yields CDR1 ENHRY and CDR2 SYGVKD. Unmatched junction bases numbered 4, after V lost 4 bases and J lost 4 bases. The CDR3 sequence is CAISAAGGNQPQHF. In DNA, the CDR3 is TGTGCCATCAGTGCTGCAGGGGGGAATCAGCCCCAGCATTTT.

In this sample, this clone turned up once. CDR3 region: CASSQDGTKITDTQYF. The CDR3, as DNA: TGCGCCAGCAGCCAAGATGGCACGAAAATAACAGATACGCAGTATTTT. The chain links TRBV4-3 to TRBJ2-3; D is uncertain. The V end was cut by 0 bases, the J end by 3 bases, with 13 bases between. The CDR3 length is 16 residues. Germline lookup yields CDR1 LGHNA and CDR2 YSLEER.

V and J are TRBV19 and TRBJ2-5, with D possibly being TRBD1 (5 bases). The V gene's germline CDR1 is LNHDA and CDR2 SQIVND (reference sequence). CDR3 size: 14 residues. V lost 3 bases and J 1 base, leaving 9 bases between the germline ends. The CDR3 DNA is TGTGCCAGTAGTATCGACAGAACCCAAGAGACCCAGTACTTC. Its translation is CASSIDRTQETQYF.

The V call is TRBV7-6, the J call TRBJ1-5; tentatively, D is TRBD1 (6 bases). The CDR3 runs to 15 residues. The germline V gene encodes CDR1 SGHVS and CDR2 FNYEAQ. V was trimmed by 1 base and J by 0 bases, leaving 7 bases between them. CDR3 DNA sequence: TGTGCCAGCAGCTTAGGGGGGCCTAGCAATCAGCCCCAGCATTTT. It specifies CASSLGGPSNQPQHF. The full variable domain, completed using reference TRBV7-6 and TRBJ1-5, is GAGVSQSPRYKVTKRGQDVALRCDPISGHVSLYWYRQALGQGPEFLTYFNYEAQQDKSGLPNDRFSAERPEGSISTLTIQRTEQRDSAMYRCASSLGGPSNQPQHFGDGTRLSIL.

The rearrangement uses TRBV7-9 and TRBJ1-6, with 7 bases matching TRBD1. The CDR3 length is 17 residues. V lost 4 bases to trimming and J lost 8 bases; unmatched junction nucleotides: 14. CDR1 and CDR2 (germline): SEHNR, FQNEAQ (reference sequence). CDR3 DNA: TGTGCCAGCAGCTCGTGGGGGGACTTCACAGGGGATTCACCCCTCCACTTT. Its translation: CASSSWGDFTGDSPLHF.

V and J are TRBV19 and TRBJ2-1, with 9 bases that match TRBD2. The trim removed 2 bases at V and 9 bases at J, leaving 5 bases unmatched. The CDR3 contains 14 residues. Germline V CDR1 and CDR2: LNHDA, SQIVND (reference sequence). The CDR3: CASSIRGRATEQFF. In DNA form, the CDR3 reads TGTGCCAGTAGTATACGCGGGAGGGCCACTGAGCAGTTCTTC.

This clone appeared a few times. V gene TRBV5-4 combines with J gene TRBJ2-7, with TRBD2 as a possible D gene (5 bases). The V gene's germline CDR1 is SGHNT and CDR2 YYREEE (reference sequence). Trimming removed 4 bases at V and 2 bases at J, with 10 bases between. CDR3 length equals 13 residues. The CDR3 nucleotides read TGTGCCAGCAGCCTCCTCGGGACCTACGAGCAGTACTTC. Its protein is CASSLLGTYEQYF.

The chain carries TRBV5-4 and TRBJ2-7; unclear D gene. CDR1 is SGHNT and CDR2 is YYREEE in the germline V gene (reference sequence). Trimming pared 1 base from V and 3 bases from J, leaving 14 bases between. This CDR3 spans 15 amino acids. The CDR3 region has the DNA TGTGCCAGCAGCTTGTCTCATGGCGGATTCTACGAGCAGTACTTC. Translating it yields CASSLSHGGFYEQYF.

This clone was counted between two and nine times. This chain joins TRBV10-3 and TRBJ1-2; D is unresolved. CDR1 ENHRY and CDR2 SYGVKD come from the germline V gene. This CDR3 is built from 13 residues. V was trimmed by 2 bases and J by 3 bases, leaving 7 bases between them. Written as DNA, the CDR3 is TGTGCCATCAGTGAGGGGAGGGACTATGGCTACACCTTC. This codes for CAISEGRDYGYTF.

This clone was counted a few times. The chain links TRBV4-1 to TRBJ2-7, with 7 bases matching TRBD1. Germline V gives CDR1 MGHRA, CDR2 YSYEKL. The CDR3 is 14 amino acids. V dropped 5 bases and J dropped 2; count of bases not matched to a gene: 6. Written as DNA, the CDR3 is TGCGCCAGCAGCGACCGACAGGGTGCCTACGAGCAGTACTTC. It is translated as CASSDRQGAYEQYF.

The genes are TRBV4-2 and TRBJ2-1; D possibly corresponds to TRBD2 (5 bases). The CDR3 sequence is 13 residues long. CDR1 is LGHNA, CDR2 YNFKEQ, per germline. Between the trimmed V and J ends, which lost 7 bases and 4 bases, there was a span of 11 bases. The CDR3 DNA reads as TGTGCCAGCACCCGGACTGGATACAATGAGCAGTTCTTC. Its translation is CASTRTGYNEQFF.

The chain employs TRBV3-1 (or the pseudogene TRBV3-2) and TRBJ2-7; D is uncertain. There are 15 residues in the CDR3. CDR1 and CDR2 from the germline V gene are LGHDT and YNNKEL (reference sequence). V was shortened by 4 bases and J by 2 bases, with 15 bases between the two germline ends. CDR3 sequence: CASSRALGLPYEQYF. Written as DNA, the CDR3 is TGTGCCAGCAGCCGGGCTCTGGGCCTCCCCTACGAGCAGTACTTC.

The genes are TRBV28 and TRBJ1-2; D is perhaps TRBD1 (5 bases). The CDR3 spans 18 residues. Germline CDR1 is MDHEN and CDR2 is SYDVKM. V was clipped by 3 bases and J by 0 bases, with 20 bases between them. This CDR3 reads CASSFPSGGDLANYGYTF. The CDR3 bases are TGTGCCAGCAGTTTCCCGAGTGGAGGGGACCTAGCTAACTATGGCTACACCTTC.

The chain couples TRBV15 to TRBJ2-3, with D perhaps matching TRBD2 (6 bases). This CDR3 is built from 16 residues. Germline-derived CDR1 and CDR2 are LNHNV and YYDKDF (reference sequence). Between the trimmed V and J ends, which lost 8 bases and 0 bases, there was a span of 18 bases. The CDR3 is CATHRTGGESTDTQYF. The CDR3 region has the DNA TGTGCCACCCACAGAACTGGCGGGGAGAGCACAGATACGCAGTATTTT.

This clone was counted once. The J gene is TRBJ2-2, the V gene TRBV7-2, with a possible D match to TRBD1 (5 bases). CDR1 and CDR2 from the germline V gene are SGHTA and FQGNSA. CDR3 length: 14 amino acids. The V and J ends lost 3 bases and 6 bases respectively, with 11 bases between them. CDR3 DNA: TGTGCCAGCAGCTTGCAGGGTCGGGCCGGGGAGCTGTTTTTT. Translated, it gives CASSLQGRAGELFF.

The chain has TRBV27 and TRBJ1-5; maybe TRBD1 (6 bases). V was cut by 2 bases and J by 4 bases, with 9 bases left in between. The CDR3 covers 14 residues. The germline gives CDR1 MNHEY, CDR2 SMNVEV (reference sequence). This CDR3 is CASSLGQINQPQHF. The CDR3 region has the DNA TGTGCCAGCAGTTTAGGACAGATTAATCAGCCCCAGCATTTT.

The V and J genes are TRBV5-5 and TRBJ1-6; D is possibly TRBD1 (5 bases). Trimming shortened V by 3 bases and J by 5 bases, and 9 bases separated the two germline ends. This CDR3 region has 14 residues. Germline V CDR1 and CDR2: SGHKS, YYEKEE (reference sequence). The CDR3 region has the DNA TGTGCCAGCAGCTCCGGGACTCATAATTCACCCCTCCACTTT. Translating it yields CASSSGTHNSPLHF.

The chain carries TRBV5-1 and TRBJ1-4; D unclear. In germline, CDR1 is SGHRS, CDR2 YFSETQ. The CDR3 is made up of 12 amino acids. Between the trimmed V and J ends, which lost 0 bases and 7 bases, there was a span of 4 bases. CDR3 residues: CASSLDGEKLFF. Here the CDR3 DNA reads TGCGCCAGCAGCTTGGACGGTGAAAAACTGTTTTTT.

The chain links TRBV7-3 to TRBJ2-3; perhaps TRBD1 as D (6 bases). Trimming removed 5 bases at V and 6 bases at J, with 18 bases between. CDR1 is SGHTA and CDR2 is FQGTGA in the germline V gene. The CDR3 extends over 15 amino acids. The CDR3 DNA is TGTGCCAGCAGCCTTCAAGGGGGTGAGATTGATACGCAGTATTTT. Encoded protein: CASSLQGGEIDTQYF.

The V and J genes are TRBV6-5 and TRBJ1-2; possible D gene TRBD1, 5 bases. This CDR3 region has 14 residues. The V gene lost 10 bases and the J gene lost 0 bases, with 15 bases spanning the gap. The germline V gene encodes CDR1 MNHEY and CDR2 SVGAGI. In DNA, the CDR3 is TGTGCCACCTCCCCAGGGCTAGCTAACTATGGCTACACCTTC. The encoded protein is CATSPGLANYGYTF.

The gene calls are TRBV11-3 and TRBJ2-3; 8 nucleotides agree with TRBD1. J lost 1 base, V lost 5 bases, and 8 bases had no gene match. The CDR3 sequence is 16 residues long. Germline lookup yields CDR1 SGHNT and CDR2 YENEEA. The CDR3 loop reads CASSQGAGGGTDTQYF. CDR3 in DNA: TGTGCCAGCAGCCAGGGGGCCGGAGGAGGCACAGATACGCAGTATTTT.

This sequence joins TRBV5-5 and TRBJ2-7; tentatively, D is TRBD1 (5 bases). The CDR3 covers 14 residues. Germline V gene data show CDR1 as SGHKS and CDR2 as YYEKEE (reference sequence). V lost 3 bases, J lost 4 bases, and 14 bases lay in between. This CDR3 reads CASSSTTDHYEQYF. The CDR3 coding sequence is TGTGCCAGCAGCTCCACGACAGATCATTACGAGCAGTACTTC.